The clone carrying this TCR beta chain occurred a few times. V shed 6 bases, J shed 0 bases, and the junction held 5 bases outside the gene matches. Per germline, CDR1 KGHSH and CDR2 LQKENI. The CDR3 consists of 16 residues. Amplification targeted TCR beta CDR3 regions from RNA transcripts. When the TCR CDR3 underwent first-round RT-PCR, the HTBI primer set was used. In TCRdb, the multiplex PCR reads were re-called with MiXCR into one record per CDR3 protein. The repertoire holds 550,000 to 800,000 distinct CDR3 sequences, with about 16% as singletons. The data belong to a study of T cells in Graves' hyperthyroidism and ophthalmopathy. Patients having uncontrolled infection, another autoimmune disease, pregnancy or lactation were not included.

The gene calls are TRBV18 and TRBJ2-5; 12 bases are a match to TRBD2. Sequenced sample: blood. The receptor was derived from a man aged 18 to 29 with Graves' hyperthyroidism. The CDR3 here is CASSWTSGKYQETQYF. CDR3 DNA: TGTGCCAGCTCTTGGACTAGCGGGAAGTACCAAGAGACCCAGTACTTC.